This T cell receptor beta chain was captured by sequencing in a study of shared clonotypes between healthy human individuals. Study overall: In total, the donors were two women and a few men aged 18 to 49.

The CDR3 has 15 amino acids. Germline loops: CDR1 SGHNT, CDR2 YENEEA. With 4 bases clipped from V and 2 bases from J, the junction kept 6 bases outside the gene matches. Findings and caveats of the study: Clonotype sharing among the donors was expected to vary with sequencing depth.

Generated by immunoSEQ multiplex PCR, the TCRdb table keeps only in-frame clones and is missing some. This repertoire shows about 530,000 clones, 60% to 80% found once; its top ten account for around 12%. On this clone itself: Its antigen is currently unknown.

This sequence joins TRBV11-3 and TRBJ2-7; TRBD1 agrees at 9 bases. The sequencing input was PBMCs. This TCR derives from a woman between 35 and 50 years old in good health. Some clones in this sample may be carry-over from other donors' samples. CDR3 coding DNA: TGTGCCAGCAGCTCAGGACAGGGGTCCGCCTACGAGCAGTACTTC. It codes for CASSSGQGSAYEQYF.